Listed below are T cell receptor beta chains from one sample, sequenced in a study of OX40 agonist ivuxolimab in advanced cancers. Assay: immunoSEQ multiplex PCR; the TCRdb copy retains only in-frame clones and omits some. Of tens of thousands of clones in the sample, around 84% were seen once. Here the sequenced sample was CD4+ or CD8+ T cells sorted from blood, taken in a trial of the OX40 agonist ivuxolimab. Receptors were obtained from an adult with an advanced solid tumor such as melanoma, head and neck, liver or kidney cancer. CDR3s include the opening cysteine and the closing phenylalanine or tryptophan. D genes are given only for firm matches.

V gene | D gene | CDR3 protein
TRBV10-3 | TRBD2 | CAISETSGTDTQYF
TRBV29-1 | . | CSVLGAEKLFF
TRBV9 | . | CASSTTSGLNQPQHF
TRBV4-3 | . | CASSHFLEQGQEEKLFF
TRBV9 | . | CASSVDLQGNSPLHF
TRBV6-1 | . | CASSEGGVGYGYTF
TRBV6-5 | . | CASSTRQFSYEQYF
TRBV11-2 | TRBD1 | CASSPDRVLYEQYF
TRBV10-1 | TRBD1 | CASSEVTGGLAFF
TRBV30 | TRBD2 | CAWSLSGGVGELFF
TRBV10-3 | . | CAISRGDQPQHF
TRBV4-3 | . | CASSRTEGAVYEQYF
TRBV7-9 | TRBD1 | CASSRDSDYGYTF
TRBV19 | . | CASSMRLLLNTEAFF
TRBV6-5 | . | CASTKDGYSNQPQHF
TRBV29-1 | TRBD1 | CSVVGTVLGYTF
TRBV19 | TRBD1 | CASGQGINQPQHF
TRBV9 | TRBD2 | CASSAIAGGAIYTQYF
TRBV7-3 | TRBD2 | CASRQTSGGSDEQFF
TRBV6-6 | TRBD1 | CASRGGQGALDTQYF
TRBV2 | . | CASGKVMNQETQYF
TRBV11-1 | TRBD2 | CASSWGLAGEETQYF
TRBV10-3 | . | CAISEGADQPQHF
TRBV7-3 | TRBD1 | CASSSGTENSPLHF
TRBV28 | . | CASRKTGGPYNEQFF
TRBV18 | . | CASSPRSGPEAFF
TRBV7-3 | . | CASSRQENTEAFF
TRBV7-9 | . | CASSLVPQSGELFF
TRBV6-5 | . | CAISDSSDYEQYF
TRBV7-9 | TRBD1 | CASSLGTGLNSPLHF
TRBV18 | TRBD1 | CASSRADRVDTEAFF
TRBV5-6 | . | CASSWGTDTQYF
TRBV4-3 | TRBD1 | CASSQDLGGYYNEQFF
TRBV7-9 | . | CASSPLGQSSGNTIYF
TRBV5-4 | . | CASSLGSGFSTDTQYF
TRBV5-1 | . | CASSGGPVSDEAFF
TRBV4-2 | . | CASSQVGGGLRGYTF
TRBV7-9 | . | CASSSAGSGNTIYF
TRBV4-2 | TRBD1 | CASSQDFQGAGGNTIYF
TRBV9 | . | CASSSSGGTLHF
TRBV9 | . | CASSVDEGGELFF
TRBV4-3 | . | CASSQDQGQETQYF
TRBV18 | TRBD1 | CASSLQTGSYGYTF
TRBV11-1 | . | CASAGQPNTEAFF
TRBV6-5 | TRBD2 | CASSLAGVGTGELFF
TRBV5-1 | . | CASSLQGNTEAFF
TRBV5-1 | . | CASSLETIGVNEKLFF
TRBV11-3 | TRBD1 | CASSLGQGNTGELFF
TRBV19 | . | CASSRKSLNTEAFF
TRBV6-5 | . | CASRITSTDTQYF
TRBV6-1 | TRBD2 | CASSGGLVGTGELFF
TRBV12-5 | . | CASGLGDTLGNTEAFF